Listed below are T cell receptor beta chains from one sample, sequenced in a study of blood T cells in healthy people across ages. TCRdb reprocessed the 5' RACE reads via MiXCR and lists one record per CDR3 protein. This sample has about 930,000 distinct CDR3 sequences, with 25% to 35% found just once. These data were likewise used in another study, on T cells of mothers and their children.

Material for sequencing was blood. The receptors originated from a woman in her forties in good health. The CDR3 runs from the conserved cysteine through the conserved F or W. Fields, in order: D gene, J gene, clone size, V gene, CDR3 protein, CDR3 DNA. The D gene is left open where the match is weak. Only part of the rows carry a size: once, few, many, or a class if the clone is expanded.

d_call: NA; j_call: TRBJ1-2; clone_size: few; v_call: TRBV29-1; cdr3_aa: CSAEAGNYGYTF; cdr3_nt: TGCAGCGCCGAGGCAGGGAACTATGGCTACACCTTC
d_call: NA; j_call: TRBJ2-1; clone_size: NA; v_call: TRBV5-5; cdr3_aa: CASSFHQGLNEQFF; cdr3_nt: TGTGCCAGCAGCTTTCACCAGGGACTGAATGAGCAGTTCTTC
d_call: TRBD2; j_call: TRBJ2-3; clone_size: NA; v_call: TRBV9; cdr3_aa: CASSVGAGGSTVTQYF; cdr3_nt: TGTGCCAGCAGCGTAGGAGCGGGGGGGAGCACAGTTACGCAGTATTTT
d_call: NA; j_call: TRBJ1-2; clone_size: NA; v_call: TRBV7-8; cdr3_aa: CASSLNRGRDGYTF; cdr3_nt: TGTGCCAGCAGCTTAAACCGGGGGCGGGATGGCTACACCTTC
d_call: NA; j_call: TRBJ1-2; clone_size: NA; v_call: TRBV4-1; cdr3_aa: CASSQTTEFKVGYTF; cdr3_nt: TGCGCCAGCAGCCAGACGACGGAATTCAAGGTTGGCTACACCTTC
d_call: NA; j_call: TRBJ2-1; clone_size: many; v_call: TRBV29-1; cdr3_aa: CSVAVRDEQFF; cdr3_nt: TGCAGCGTCGCCGTCAGGGATGAGCAGTTCTTC
d_call: NA; j_call: TRBJ1-2; clone_size: many; v_call: TRBV4-1; cdr3_aa: CASSQEGRGSYGYTF; cdr3_nt: TGCGCCAGCAGCCAAGAAGGCAGGGGATCCTATGGCTACACCTTC
d_call: TRBD1; j_call: TRBJ1-1; clone_size: NA; v_call: TRBV9; cdr3_aa: CASSPTGQGDTEAFF; cdr3_nt: TGTGCCAGCAGCCCAACGGGACAGGGAGACACTGAAGCTTTCTTT
d_call: TRBD1; j_call: TRBJ2-7; clone_size: many; v_call: TRBV28; cdr3_aa: CASSRTGASSYEQYF; cdr3_nt: TGTGCCAGCAGTAGGACAGGGGCGAGCTCCTACGAGCAGTACTTC
d_call: NA; j_call: TRBJ2-1; clone_size: NA; v_call: TRBV3-1; cdr3_aa: CASSPKIAAGTQFF; cdr3_nt: TGTGCCAGCAGCCCAAAAATTGCCGCGGGGACCCAGTTCTTC
d_call: NA; j_call: TRBJ1-4; clone_size: many; v_call: TRBV4-2; cdr3_aa: CASSQDRQINEKLFF; cdr3_nt: TGTGCCAGCAGCCAAGATCGACAGATTAATGAAAAACTGTTTTTT
d_call: NA; j_call: TRBJ1-2; clone_size: few; v_call: TRBV12-3/TRBV12-4; cdr3_aa: CASSQTRYGYTF; cdr3_nt: TGTGCCAGCAGTCAAACACGGTATGGCTACACCTTC
d_call: TRBD1; j_call: TRBJ2-6; clone_size: few; v_call: TRBV4-1; cdr3_aa: CASSHGPGQGVSGANVLTF; cdr3_nt: TGCGCCAGCAGCCATGGACCGGGACAGGGAGTCTCTGGGGCCAACGTCCTGACTTTC
d_call: NA; j_call: TRBJ2-7; clone_size: few; v_call: TRBV27; cdr3_aa: CASRRKGGPSSYEQYF; cdr3_nt: TGTGCCAGCAGACGAAAGGGGGGCCCCTCTTCCTACGAGCAGTACTTC
d_call: NA; j_call: TRBJ1-4; clone_size: few; v_call: TRBV28; cdr3_aa: CASSSVWGGGEKLFF; cdr3_nt: TGTGCCAGCAGTTCTGTTTGGGGGGGCGGTGAAAAACTGTTTTTT
d_call: NA; j_call: TRBJ1-1; clone_size: few; v_call: TRBV7-2; cdr3_aa: CASSNQGLATEAFF; cdr3_nt: TGTGCCAGCAGCAACCAAGGATTAGCCACTGAAGCTTTCTTT
d_call: NA; j_call: TRBJ2-3; clone_size: NA; v_call: TRBV5-1; cdr3_aa: CASSSRDSTPDTQYF; cdr3_nt: TGCGCCAGCAGCTCCCGGGACTCCACCCCAGATACGCAGTATTTT
d_call: TRBD2; j_call: TRBJ2-2; clone_size: NA; v_call: TRBV5-1; cdr3_aa: CASSRGLAGDGTGELFF; cdr3_nt: TGCGCCAGCAGCCGGGGACTAGCGGGGGATGGCACCGGGGAGCTGTTTTTT
d_call: NA; j_call: TRBJ1-1; clone_size: few; v_call: TRBV19; cdr3_aa: CASMRMNTEAFF; cdr3_nt: TGTGCCAGTATGAGGATGAACACTGAAGCTTTCTTT
d_call: TRBD2; j_call: TRBJ2-3; clone_size: many; v_call: TRBV10-3; cdr3_aa: CAISGGATSTDTQYF; cdr3_nt: TGTGCCATCAGCGGGGGGGCTACTAGCACAGATACGCAGTATTTT
d_call: NA; j_call: TRBJ2-1; clone_size: many; v_call: TRBV20-1; cdr3_aa: CSAIDQRDYNEQFF; cdr3_nt: TGCAGTGCCATAGACCAAAGGGACTACAATGAGCAGTTCTTC
d_call: NA; j_call: TRBJ2-3; clone_size: NA; v_call: TRBV6-2/TRBV6-3; cdr3_aa: CASSYTGNSDTQYF; cdr3_nt: TGTGCCAGCAGTTACACGGGGAACTCAGATACGCAGTATTTT
d_call: TRBD1; j_call: TRBJ1-3; clone_size: few; v_call: TRBV12-3/TRBV12-4; cdr3_aa: CASRGRVTGMGNTIYF; cdr3_nt: TGTGCCAGCAGGGGCCGGGTGACAGGGATGGGAAACACCATATATTTT
d_call: NA; j_call: TRBJ1-4; clone_size: NA; v_call: TRBV3-1; cdr3_aa: CASSQEGRFNEKRFF; cdr3_nt: TGTGCCAGCAGCCAAGAGGGCAGGTTTAATGAAAAACGGTTTTTT
d_call: NA; j_call: TRBJ2-3; clone_size: NA; v_call: TRBV24-1; cdr3_aa: CATSDSTPDITDTQYF; cdr3_nt: TGTGCCACCAGTGACTCGACTCCGGACATCACAGATACGCAGTATTTT
d_call: NA; j_call: TRBJ1-3; clone_size: NA; v_call: TRBV7-8; cdr3_aa: CASSLLGRYSGNTIYF; cdr3_nt: TGTGCCAGCAGCTTACTCGGCCGGTACTCTGGAAACACCATATATTTT
d_call: TRBD1; j_call: TRBJ2-5; clone_size: once; v_call: TRBV14; cdr3_aa: CASSPTDRIKETQYF; cdr3_nt: TGTGCCAGCAGCCCAACGGACAGGATCAAAGAGACCCAGTACTTC
d_call: NA; j_call: TRBJ2-5; clone_size: many; v_call: TRBV7-2; cdr3_aa: CASSPGHRMPGTQYF; cdr3_nt: TGTGCCAGCAGCCCGGGACATCGCATGCCGGGGACCCAGTACTTC
d_call: NA; j_call: TRBJ1-1; clone_size: NA; v_call: TRBV2; cdr3_aa: CASMSGRSEAFF; cdr3_nt: TGTGCCAGCATGTCAGGGAGGTCTGAAGCTTTCTTT
d_call: TRBD2; j_call: TRBJ2-1; clone_size: NA; v_call: TRBV20-1; cdr3_aa: CSASASGDEQFF; cdr3_nt: TGCAGTGCTAGCGCTAGCGGGGATGAGCAGTTCTTC
d_call: NA; j_call: TRBJ1-4; clone_size: once; v_call: TRBV4-1; cdr3_aa: CASARTDTEKLFF; cdr3_nt: TGCGCCAGCGCGCGGACCGACACTGAAAAACTGTTTTTT
d_call: NA; j_call: TRBJ2-5; clone_size: NA; v_call: TRBV12-3/TRBV12-4; cdr3_aa: CASNPTGKQETQYF; cdr3_nt: TGTGCCAGCAACCCAACAGGGAAACAAGAGACCCAGTACTTC
d_call: NA; j_call: TRBJ2-5; clone_size: many; v_call: TRBV20-1; cdr3_aa: CSARGQHRETQYF; cdr3_nt: TGCAGTGCTAGAGGCCAACACCGGGAGACCCAGTACTTC
d_call: NA; j_call: TRBJ2-5; clone_size: many; v_call: TRBV6-1; cdr3_aa: CASRQGWETQYF; cdr3_nt: TGTGCCAGCAGACAGGGCTGGGAGACCCAGTACTTC
d_call: TRBD1; j_call: TRBJ1-2; clone_size: NA; v_call: TRBV7-9; cdr3_aa: CASSLGDRASFGCTF; cdr3_nt: TGTGCCAGCAGCTTAGGAGACAGGGCCTCCTTCGGCTGCACCTTC
d_call: NA; j_call: TRBJ1-5; clone_size: NA; v_call: TRBV5-6; cdr3_aa: CASSRRGGGNQPQHF; cdr3_nt: TGTGCCAGCAGCAGGAGAGGGGGGGGCAATCAGCCCCAGCATTTT
d_call: NA; j_call: TRBJ2-7; clone_size: few; v_call: TRBV20-1; cdr3_aa: CSARVPGGKPEQYF; cdr3_nt: TGCAGTGCTAGAGTACCCGGGGGAAAGCCCGAGCAGTACTTC
d_call: NA; j_call: TRBJ1-2; clone_size: NA; v_call: TRBV7-2; cdr3_aa: CASSLVGRRQGLSLNYGYTF; cdr3_nt: TGTGCCAGCAGCTTAGTAGGCCGCCGTCAGGGACTTTCGCTTAACTATGGCTACACCTTC
d_call: NA; j_call: TRBJ1-2; clone_size: many; v_call: TRBV18; cdr3_aa: CASSPPLAGTAGYTF; cdr3_nt: TGTGCCAGCTCACCACCTCTGGCAGGGACGGCTGGCTACACCTTC
d_call: NA; j_call: TRBJ1-1; clone_size: many; v_call: TRBV5-1; cdr3_aa: CASTGRGTEAFF; cdr3_nt: TGCGCCAGCACGGGGCGTGGCACTGAAGCTTTCTTT
d_call: TRBD1; j_call: TRBJ2-1; clone_size: few; v_call: TRBV12-3/TRBV12-4; cdr3_aa: CTSSADRGRGEQFF; cdr3_nt: TGTACCAGCAGTGCGGACAGGGGGCGTGGTGAGCAGTTCTTC